The clone carrying this T cell receptor beta chain was counted a few times. Its cognate antigen is unknown. The sample originates from a study of cytomegalovirus exposure and HLA in healthy donors. Trimming at V came to 0 bases and at J to 8 bases, leaving 5 bases not matched to a gene. The CDR3 totals 14 residues. Germline CDR1 and CDR2: SGHRS and YFSETQ. Repertoires were generated with immunoSEQ multiplex PCR, while TCRdb's copy carries only in-frame clones and drops some. Among some 130,000 clones, approximately 82% were seen once, and the ten largest hold approximately 30%. The study's findings and limits: Subsequent analysis revealed that first-cohort TCR clusters tended to co-occur in the roughly 120 validation repertoires. The listing of roughly 160 TCR beta chains classed them as cytomegalovirus-associated. In vitro confirmation showed three CMV-associated chains to be CMV antigen specific.

The TCR comes from a man in his thirties or forties in good health and CMV-seropositive. The sample consisted of PBMCs. The chain combines TRBV5-1 with TRBJ1-2; 9 nucleotides align to TRBD1. The DNA for the CDR3 is TGCGCCAGCAGCTTGGACCGGGACAGGGACGGCTACACCTTC. As protein: CASSLDRDRDGYTF.